These T cell receptor beta chains were read from a single sample in a study of blood T cell repertoires in COVID-19. TCRdb's table, derived via immunoSEQ multiplex PCR, lists solely in-frame clones and lacks some. This table has under 55,000 clones, approximately 86% appearing once. Sequencing was carried out using peripheral blood. These receptor sequences come from a woman older than 75 with active COVID-19. Both conserved end residues are part of each CDR3.

>TRBV6-1|14
CASSEGTGLYEQYF
>TRBV9|12
CASSVSGYGYTF
>TRBV7-9|16
CASSLAGKAGANVLTF
>TRBV18|17
CASSPPVTGWAKNIQYF
>TRBV21-1|16
CASSSPGGEGDYEQYF
>TRBV2|15
CASSEWQGMMVEQYF
>TRBV28|14
CASSLRQFQETQYF
>TRBV9|16
CASSVTSGSSTDTQYF
>TRBV6-5|13
CASIVQMNTEAFF
>TRBV7-9|13
CATGEGGYNEQFF
>TRBV9|14
CASSVRGGASPLHF
>TRBV5-1|17
CARSWGGRAGGRNEQFF
>TRBV14|16
CASSQLRGGGTDTQYF
>TRBV6-1|19
CASSEEMRGLGIYNSPLHF
>TRBV6-1|16
CASSERLLAGDNEQFF
>TRBV6-2/TRBV6-3|15
CASSPGGAFSNTQYF
>TRBV6-2/TRBV6-3|15
CASSYSHPGSNEQFF
>TRBV3-1/TRBV3-2|13
CASSHSTSGTQYF
>TRBV6-6|15
CASSSGTSFHNEQFF
>TRBV7-3|14
CASSPGDGGGEQFF
>TRBV5-1|16
CASSLTSGGGTDTQYF
>TRBV5-1|16
CASSLGDRGSGNTIYF
>TRBV12-3/TRBV12-4|12
CASSLTEGGYTF
>TRBV7-9|16
CASSLGSGFYNSPLHF
>TRBV20-1|14
CSASTGGDGEKLFF
>TRBV19|15
CASSIDDGAVGEQYF